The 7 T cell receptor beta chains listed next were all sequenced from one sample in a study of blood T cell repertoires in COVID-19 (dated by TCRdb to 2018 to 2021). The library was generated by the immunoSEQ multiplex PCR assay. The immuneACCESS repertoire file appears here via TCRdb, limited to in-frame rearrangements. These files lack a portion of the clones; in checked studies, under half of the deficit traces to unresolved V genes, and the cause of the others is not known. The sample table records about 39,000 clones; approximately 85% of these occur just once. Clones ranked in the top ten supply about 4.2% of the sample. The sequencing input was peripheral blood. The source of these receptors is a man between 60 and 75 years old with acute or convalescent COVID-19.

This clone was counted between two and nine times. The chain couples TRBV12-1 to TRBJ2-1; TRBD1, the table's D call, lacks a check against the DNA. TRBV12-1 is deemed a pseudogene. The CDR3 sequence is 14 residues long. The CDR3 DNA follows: TGTGCCAGCAGCTTGGGACAGTCTCGAACCCCAAAGTTCTTC. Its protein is CASSLGQSRTPKFF.

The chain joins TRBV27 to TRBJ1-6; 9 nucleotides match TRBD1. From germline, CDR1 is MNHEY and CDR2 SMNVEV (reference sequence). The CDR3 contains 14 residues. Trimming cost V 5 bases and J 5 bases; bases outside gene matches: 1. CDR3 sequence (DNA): TGTGCCAGCAGTCGGGACAGGGATAATTCACCCCTCCACTTT. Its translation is CASSRDRDNSPLHF.

The CDR3 DNA follows: TGTGCCAGCAGTGTTTCCGGGACTGCGAACACCGGGGAGCTGTTTTTT. Translation gives CASSVSGTANTGELFF. The chain couples TRBV2 to TRBJ2-2, with D maybe TRBD2 (6 bases). Germline V gene lookup returns CDR1 SNHLY and CDR2 FYNNEI. V lost 4 bases, J lost 0 bases, and 12 bases lay in between. This CDR3 spans 16 amino acids.

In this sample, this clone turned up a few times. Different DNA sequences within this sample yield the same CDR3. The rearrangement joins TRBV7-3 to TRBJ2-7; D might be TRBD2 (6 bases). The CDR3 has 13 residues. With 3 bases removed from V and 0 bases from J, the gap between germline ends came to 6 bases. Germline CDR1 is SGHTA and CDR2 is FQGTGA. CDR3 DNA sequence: TGTGCCAGCAGCTTGGGACTCTCCTACGAGCAGTACTTC. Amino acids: CASSLGLSYEQYF.

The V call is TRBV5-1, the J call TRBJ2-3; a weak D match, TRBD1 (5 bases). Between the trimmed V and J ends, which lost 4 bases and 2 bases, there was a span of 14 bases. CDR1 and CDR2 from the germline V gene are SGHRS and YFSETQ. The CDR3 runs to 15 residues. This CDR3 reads CASSKYRQSTDTQYF. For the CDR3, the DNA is TGCGCCAGCAGCAAATACAGACAGTCCACAGATACGCAGTATTTT. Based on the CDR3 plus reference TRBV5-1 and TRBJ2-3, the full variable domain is KAGVTQTPRYLIKTRGQQVTLSCSPISGHRSVSWYQQTPGQGLQFLFEYFSETQRNKGNFPGRFSGRQFSNSRSEMNVSTLELGDSALYLCASSKYRQSTDTQYFGPGTRLTVL.

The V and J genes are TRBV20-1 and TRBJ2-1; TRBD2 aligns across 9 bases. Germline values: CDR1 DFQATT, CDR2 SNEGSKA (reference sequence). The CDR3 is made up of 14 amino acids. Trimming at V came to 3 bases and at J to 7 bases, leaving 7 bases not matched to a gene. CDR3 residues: CSASGAGGSNEQFF. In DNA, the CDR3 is TGCAGTGCTAGTGGAGCGGGGGGTTCAAATGAGCAGTTCTTC.

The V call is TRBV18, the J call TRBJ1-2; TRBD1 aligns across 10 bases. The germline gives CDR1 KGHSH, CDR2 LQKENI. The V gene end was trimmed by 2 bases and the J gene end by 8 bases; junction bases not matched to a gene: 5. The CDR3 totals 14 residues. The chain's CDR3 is CASSPGTGDGGYTF. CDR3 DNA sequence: TGTGCCAGCTCACCAGGGACAGGGGACGGGGGCTACACCTTC.